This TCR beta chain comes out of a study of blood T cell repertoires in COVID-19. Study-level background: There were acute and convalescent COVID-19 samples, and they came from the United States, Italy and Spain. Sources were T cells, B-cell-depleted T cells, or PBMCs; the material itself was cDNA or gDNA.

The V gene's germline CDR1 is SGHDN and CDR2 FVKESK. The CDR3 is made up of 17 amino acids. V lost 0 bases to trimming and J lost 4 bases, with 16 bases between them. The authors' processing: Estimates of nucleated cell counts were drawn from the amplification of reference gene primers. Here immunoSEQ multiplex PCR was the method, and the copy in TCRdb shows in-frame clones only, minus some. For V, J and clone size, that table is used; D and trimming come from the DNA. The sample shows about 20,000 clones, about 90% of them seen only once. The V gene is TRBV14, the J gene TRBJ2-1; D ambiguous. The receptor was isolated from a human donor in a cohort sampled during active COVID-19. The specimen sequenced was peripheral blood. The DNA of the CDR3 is TGTGCCAGCAGCCAAGATCTAAGGAGTAGTGGTTACAATGAGCAGTTCTTC. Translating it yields CASSQDLRSSGYNEQFF.